These 24 T cell receptor beta chains were sequenced from one sample in a study of PD-L1 blockade in urothelial cancer. Time point indicated: pretreatment peripheral blood. Some clones are missing from TCRdb's copy, which holds only in-frame ones; the method was immunoSEQ multiplex PCR. The table includes about 55,000 clones, approximately 84% detected once. Source: PBMCs, taken around atezolizumab (anti-PD-L1) treatment. Receptors originate from a man aged 45-60 years with urothelial cancer.

The chain employs TRBV4-3 and TRBJ2-5; 9 bases match TRBD1. Germline V gives CDR1 LGHNA, CDR2 YSLEER. The length of the CDR3 is 15 residues. The V segment lost 3 bases and the J segment 5 bases; nucleotides outside the gene matches: 7. CDR3 sequence: CASSQNRGRGETQYF. CDR3 DNA sequence: TGCGCCAGCAGCCAGAACAGGGGGCGAGGGGAGACCCAGTACTTC.

The chain recombines TRBV30 with TRBJ2-7; TRBD1 might be the D (5 bases). Trimming shortened V by 4 bases and J by 2 bases, and 18 bases separated the two germline ends. The CDR3 has 15 residues. In germline, CDR1 is GTSNPN, CDR2 SVGIG (reference sequence). CDR3 sequence: CAWNPGASRTYEQYF. CDR3 bases: TGTGCCTGGAATCCTGGGGCCAGTCGGACCTACGAGCAGTACTTC.

The gene calls are TRBV27 and TRBJ2-3; 7 nucleotides line up with TRBD2. This CDR3 region has 16 residues. The V segment lost 10 bases and the J segment 4 bases; nucleotides outside the gene matches: 17. CDR1 MNHEY and CDR2 SMNVEV come from the germline V gene (reference sequence). CDR3: CAITPLGGDYADTQYF. DNA of the CDR3: TGTGCCATTACACCTTTGGGGGGGGATTATGCAGATACGCAGTATTTT.

For the CDR3, the DNA is TGTGCCGGACAGCGGGGATGGACTGAAGCTTTCTTT. Translation: CAGQRGWTEAFF. The chain is built from TRBV30 and TRBJ1-1; maybe TRBD1 (6 bases). The CDR3 covers 12 residues. Per the germline V gene, CDR1 is GTSNPN and CDR2 is SVGIG (reference sequence). V shed 8 bases and J shed 5 bases, with 15 bases lying between them.

The rearrangement links TRBV5-5 to TRBJ2-3; TRBD1 aligns across 8 bases. The CDR3 is 19 residues long. CDR1 is SGHKS and CDR2 is YYEKEE in the germline V gene (reference sequence). V trimming: 1 base; J trimming: 1 base; junction bases outside the gene matches: 14. The CDR3: CASSLTPGWTGWGTDTQYF. DNA of the CDR3: TGTGCCAGCAGCTTGACCCCGGGATGGACAGGGTGGGGCACAGATACGCAGTATTTT.

The chain carries TRBV7-3 and TRBJ2-3; TRBD1 matches 7 bases. The germline CDR1 and CDR2 sequences are SGHTA and FQGTGA. The CDR3 sequence is 15 residues long. J gave up 2 bases and V 5 bases, and 7 bases lay outside the gene matches. This CDR3 is CASSIRDSPTDTQYF. For the CDR3, the DNA is TGTGCCAGCAGCATCCGGGACAGCCCCACAGATACGCAGTATTTT.

CDR3: CATSRPNHSPGNTIYF. The CDR3 DNA is TGTGCCACCAGCAGACCCAACCACAGTCCCGGAAACACCATATATTTT. The rearrangement uses TRBV15 and TRBJ1-3; D ambiguous. CDR1 and CDR2 from the germline V gene are LNHNV and YYDKDF (reference sequence). This CDR3 spans 16 amino acids. V was cut by 2 bases and J by 4 bases, with 15 bases left in between. The full variable domain, its missing parts supplied by reference TRBV15 and TRBJ1-3, is DAMVIQNPRYQVTQFGKPVTLSCSQTLNHNVMYWYQQKSSQAPKLLFHYYDKDFNNEADTPDNFQSRRPNTSFCFLDIRSPGLGDTAMYLCATSRPNHSPGNTIYFGEGSWLTVV.

This clone has a single count. The chain is built from TRBV9 and TRBJ2-1; D remains unclear. The germline V gene encodes CDR1 SGDLS and CDR2 YYNGEE. The CDR3 consists of 14 residues. V was trimmed by 2 bases and J by 4 bases, leaving 10 bases between them. The CDR3 nucleotides read TGTGCCAGCAGCGTCGGTGGGCAATACAATGAGCAGTTCTTC. Its translation is CASSVGGQYNEQFF.

The CDR3 protein is CASTLGTDADTQYF. The DNA of the CDR3 is TGTGCCAGCACCTTGGGGACAGACGCAGATACGCAGTATTTT. The chain joins TRBV7-9 to TRBJ2-3; 7 nucleotides line up with TRBD1. The CDR3 runs 14 residues. Germline values: CDR1 SEHNR, CDR2 FQNEAQ (reference sequence). Unmatched junction bases numbered 8, after V lost 7 bases and J lost 4 bases.

The chain has TRBV14 and TRBJ2-1; D not resolved. V was clipped by 0 bases and J by 0 bases, with 6 bases between them. CDR1 and CDR2 from the germline V gene are SGHDN and FVKESK. The CDR3 sequence is 15 residues long. CDR3 DNA: TGTGCCAGCAGCCAAGATGTGCGCTCCTACAATGAGCAGTTCTTC. This translates into CASSQDVRSYNEQFF.

This sequence joins TRBV6-1 and TRBJ1-2; 7 bases align to TRBD1. This CDR3 is built from 15 residues. Trimming took 1 base from V and 0 from J; bases not matched to a gene: 2. CDR1 and CDR2 from the germline V gene are MNHNS and SASEGT. This CDR3 reads CASSEGTGPNYGYTF. In DNA, the CDR3 is TGTGCCAGCAGTGAAGGGACAGGCCCTAACTATGGCTACACCTTC.

The chain uses TRBV7-9 and TRBJ2-1; 13 bases line up with TRBD2. This CDR3 region has 16 residues. Germline V gene lookup returns CDR1 SEHNR and CDR2 FQNEAQ (reference sequence). V gave up 5 bases and J gave up 4 bases; unmatched junction bases: 5. CDR3 sequence reads: CASSHPGLAGYNEQFF. DNA for the CDR3: TGTGCCAGCAGCCACCCGGGACTAGCGGGGTACAATGAGCAGTTCTTC.

This rearrangement joins TRBV2 to TRBJ1-2, with TRBD1 identical over 8 bases. Germline loops: CDR1 SNHLY, CDR2 FYNNEI. Trimming cost V 8 bases and J 5 bases; bases outside gene matches: 16. This CDR3 has 16 residues. CDR3 amino acids: CASPTNGDRFGYGYTF. For the CDR3, the DNA is TGTGCCAGCCCTACAAATGGGGACAGGTTCGGGTATGGCTACACCTTC.

This sequence joins TRBV9 and TRBJ2-7; D not certain. The V end was cut by 0 bases, the J end by 2 bases, with 9 bases between. CDR1 is SGDLS, CDR2 YYNGEE, per germline. The CDR3 sequence is 14 residues long. In DNA form, the CDR3 reads TGTGCCAGCAGCGTAGGGGTACAGCCCTACGAGCAGTACTTC. It yields the protein CASSVGVQPYEQYF.

The chain is built from TRBV11-2 and TRBJ1-1; 7 bases are shared with TRBD1. Germline V gene data show CDR1 as SGHAT and CDR2 as FQNNGV. J gave up 7 bases and V 5 bases, and 13 bases lay outside the gene matches. This CDR3 contains 15 residues. In nucleotides, the CDR3 is TGTGCCAGCAGCCCTCCCGGGCCAGGGGGGAGTGAAGCTTTCTTT. Encoded protein: CASSPPGPGGSEAFF. Based on the CDR3 plus reference TRBV11-2 and TRBJ1-1, the full variable domain is EAGVAQSPRYKIIEKRQSVAFWCNPISGHATLYWYQQILGQGPKLLIQFQNNGVVDDSQLPKDRFSAERLKGVDSTLKIQPAKLEDSAVYLCASSPPGPGGSEAFFGQGTRLTVV.

This chain connects TRBV10-1 to TRBJ2-7, with 7 bases aligning to TRBD2. CDR1 WNHNN and CDR2 SYGVQD come from the germline V gene (reference sequence). With 4 bases clipped from V and 6 bases from J, the junction kept 3 bases outside the gene matches. This CDR3 has 12 amino acids. In DNA, the CDR3 is TGCGCCAGCAGTGGGGGGGGGATCGAGCAGTACTTC. Residues: CASSGGGIEQYF.

This chain connects TRBV6-1 to TRBJ2-5; no reliable D call. The CDR3 has 14 amino acids. V lost 5 bases and J 5 bases, leaving 15 bases between the germline ends. Germline CDR1 MNHNS, CDR2 SASEGT. The CDR3: CASSPAASRETQYF. The CDR3 DNA is TGTGCCAGCAGTCCTGCCGCTAGTCGGGAGACCCAGTACTTC.

The CDR3 protein is CASSRNEGLRYEQYF. As DNA, the CDR3 is TGTGCCAGCAGCAGAAACGAGGGACTCAGGTACGAGCAGTACTTC. The chain joins TRBV11-2 to TRBJ2-7; perhaps TRBD2 as D (6 bases). CDR1 is SGHAT, CDR2 FQNNGV, per germline. Trimming left V 5 bases short and J 4 bases short, with 18 bases between. The CDR3 runs to 15 residues.

This rearrangement joins TRBV10-2 to TRBJ1-2; the D is unclear. Between the trimmed V and J ends, which lost 3 bases and 2 bases, there was a span of 7 bases. The length of the CDR3 is 13 residues. In germline, CDR1 is WSHSY, CDR2 SAAADI. CDR3 protein: CASSEAGNYGYTF. The CDR3 region has the DNA TGCGCCAGCAGTGAAGCGGGGAACTATGGCTACACCTTC.

The chain combines TRBV9 with TRBJ2-7, with D perhaps TRBD2 (5 bases). The germline V gene has CDR1 SGDLS and CDR2 YYNGEE. Trimming stripped 4 bases from V and 7 bases from J, with 18 bases between. The CDR3 length is 14 residues. Here the CDR3 reads CASSPSSGVQEQYF. The DNA for the CDR3 is TGTGCCAGCAGCCCAAGCTCCGGGGTCCAGGAGCAGTACTTC.

The chain has TRBV9 and TRBJ2-1, with D hard to call. Germline V gene lookup returns CDR1 SGDLS and CDR2 YYNGEE. The V and J ends lost 0 bases and 7 bases respectively, with 14 bases between them. The CDR3 runs to 15 residues. The CDR3 DNA reads TGTGCCAGCAGCGTAGGCTCGGCTCTCGGGAATGAGCAGTTCTTC. It specifies CASSVGSALGNEQFF.

The chain uses TRBV9 and TRBJ2-3; 9 nucleotides line up with TRBD2. The trim removed 0 bases at V and 0 bases at J, leaving 2 bases unmatched. Germline V lookup: CDR1 SGDLS, CDR2 YYNGEE. The CDR3 has 16 residues. The CDR3 loop reads CASSVAGLASTDTQYF. The CDR3 DNA reads as TGTGCCAGCAGCGTAGCTGGACTAGCGAGCACAGATACGCAGTATTTT.

This chain uses TRBV10-3 with TRBJ2-1, with 15 bases that match TRBD2. Trimming took 7 bases from V and 2 from J; bases not matched to a gene: 15. The CDR3 is 20 amino acids. The germline gives CDR1 ENHRY, CDR2 SYGVKD. CDR3 nucleotides: TGTGCCATCAAAAAACAGGGGCTTGGACTAGCGGGAGGGCCCTACAATGAGCAGTTCTTC. Translation gives CAIKKQGLGLAGGPYNEQFF.

This rearrangement joins TRBV5-4 to TRBJ2-3; D is ambiguous. The V gene's germline CDR1 is SGHNT and CDR2 YYREEE (reference sequence). V was clipped by 3 bases and J by 3 bases, with 14 bases between them. The CDR3 runs 15 residues. CDR3 nucleotide sequence: TGTGCCAGCAGCTCAGAGTGGGTGGAGACAGATACGCAGTATTTT. It specifies CASSSEWVETDTQYF.